This TCR beta chain is drawn from a study of early T cells in non-severe SARS-CoV-2 infection. The wider study: Whole-blood bulk RNA, unsorted, was sequenced, and chains were unpaired. Overall study findings and caveats: Matches to VDJdb favored anti-spike CD8 responses and missed private and CD4 specificities.

The TCR library protocol attached unique molecular identifiers to the individual cDNA molecules. TCRdb itself ran the 5' RACE reads through MiXCR, one entry per CDR3 protein. The table shows 80,000 to 95,000 distinct CDR3 sequences, with about 14% occurring only once. To note about this clonotype: Antigen: not known.

CDR3 length: 16 amino acids. Germline V gene lookup returns CDR1 SGDLS and CDR2 YYNGEE. The V segment lost 4 bases and the J segment 5 bases; nucleotides outside the gene matches: 10. The sample comprised whole blood. The chain joins TRBV9 to TRBJ2-5; 11 positions agree with TRBD2. The sequence was collected from an adult who was a healthcare worker with PCR-confirmed SARS-CoV-2 infection or an uninfected control (not recorded which). In nucleotides, the CDR3 is TGTGCCAGCAGCCCCTCGGGATCTAGCGGGGGGGAGACCCAGTACTTC. As protein: CASSPSGSSGGETQYF.